This TCR beta chain was retrieved from a study of Graves' ophthalmopathy and Graves' hyperthyroidism. Germline CDR1 and CDR2: SNHLY and FYNNEI. This CDR3 is 14 amino acids long. V lost 2 bases, J lost 4 bases, and 11 bases lay in between. Amplified TCR beta CDR3 regions were obtained using RNA transcripts as template. Second-round multiplex PCR followed a first-round RT-PCR using HTBI primers. From the multiplex PCR reads, TCRdb called clonotypes with MiXCR, one entry per CDR3 protein. The profile shows 580,000 or so distinct CDR3 sequences, less than 40% of them singletons. This clonotype showed up many times.

This receptor was identified in an adult man with Graves' hyperthyroidism. The rearrangement uses TRBV2 and TRBJ1-2, with unresolved D. Sequenced sample: peripheral blood or thyroid tissue (not recorded which). The CDR3 DNA is TGTGCCAGCAGTGAAAGAGGGTCTTCCTATGGCTACACCTTC. It translates to CASSERGSSYGYTF.